There are a few counts of the clone carrying this T cell receptor beta chain. Its antigen is still unknown. Of the isolated RNA, all was reverse transcribed, and so the sequenced material was expressed TCRB transcripts. Sequenced by immunoSEQ multiplex PCR; TCRdb stores in-frame clones only, minus some. This table has some 150,000 clones, about 13% appearing once. This record belongs to a study of beta chain features in type 1 diabetes. The study, taken as a whole, reports: Shortening of TCRB CDR3s, moderate but significant, appeared in all four CD4+ subsets of Type 1 diabetes patients. Fewer insertions but more deletions were seen at VDJ junctions in type 1 diabetes patients.

This CDR3 has 15 residues. Germline CDR1 SGHAT, CDR2 FQNNGV. Trimming removed 2 bases at V and 4 bases at J, with 15 bases between. The receptor was derived from a young man with type 1 diabetes. The V and J genes are TRBV11-2 and TRBJ2-7; the D is unclear. What was sequenced was central memory CD4+ T cells from blood. The CDR3 nucleotides are TGTGCCAGCAGCTTATCGTCAGCAGTTCAGTACGAGCAGTACTTC. Translation gives CASSLSSAVQYEQYF.